These 13 T cell receptor beta chains came from one sample sequenced in a study of T cell repertoires in cytomegalovirus infection. MiXCR, run by TCRdb on the reads, gives a single entry per CDR3 protein. The table includes some 97,000 distinct CDR3 sequences, about a quarter detected once. Sequencing was carried out using CD8+ T cells from PBMCs. These receptors came from a human donor in good health (CMV status not recorded). Some clones in this sample may be carry-over from other donors' samples.

This clonotype has only a few counts. Sequence at one end of the junction differs from germline and may be a read error. The V and J genes are TRBV29-1 and TRBJ2-7; a possible D gene is TRBD1 (6 bases). CDR3 size: 12 residues. Looked up from germline, CDR1 is SQVTM and CDR2 is ANQGSEA. Here the CDR3 reads CSVEDRSYEQYF. The CDR3 DNA is TGCAGCGTGGAAGACAGGAGCTACGAGCAGTACTTC.

This clonotype occurred many times. The rearrangement uses TRBV4-1 and TRBJ2-4; TRBD2 might be the D (6 bases). Germline V gene lookup returns CDR1 MGHRA and CDR2 YSYEKL. This CDR3 contains 13 residues. The germline V and J ends were trimmed by 3 bases and 8 bases, with 11 bases remaining between them. CDR3 protein: CASSQGGEDIQYF. CDR3 in DNA: TGCGCCAGCAGCCAGGGTGGGGAGGACATTCAGTACTTC.

This clonotype appeared many times. In nucleotides, the CDR3 is TGTGCCACAACCCAGGGAGCAACTAATGAAAAACTGTTTTTT. Its protein is CATTQGATNEKLFF. The chain employs TRBV7-9 and TRBJ1-4, with D tentatively TRBD1 (5 bases). The CDR3 contains 14 residues. V was cut by 10 bases and J by 0 bases, with 12 bases left in between. Germline-derived CDR1 and CDR2 are SEHNR and FQNEAQ (reference sequence).

This chain joins TRBV6-5 and TRBJ2-7; D is ambiguous. The germline V gene encodes CDR1 MNHEY and CDR2 SVGAGI. The CDR3 runs to 13 residues. Trimming stripped 5 bases from V and 5 bases from J, with 13 bases between. In nucleotides, the CDR3 is TGTGCCAGCAGTCCACTTTCCTTGGACGAGCAGTACTTC. Translating gives CASSPLSLDEQYF.

The chain is built from TRBV4-3 and TRBJ2-1, with 9 bases fitting TRBD1. Trimming removed 1 base from V and 9 bases from J; junction bases left unmatched: 13. The CDR3 is 17 amino acids. Germline V lookup: CDR1 LGHNA, CDR2 YSLEER. The CDR3 region is CASSQVGDGTGFGEQFF. CDR3 sequence (DNA): TGCGCCAGCAGCCAAGTGGGGGACGGGACAGGGTTCGGTGAGCAGTTCTTC.

The chain uses TRBV6-2 or TRBV6-3 and TRBJ2-3; a weak D match, TRBD2 (6 bases). CDR3 length: 17 amino acids. The germline V and J ends were trimmed by 6 bases and 0 bases, with 19 bases remaining between them. Looked up from germline, CDR1 is MNHEY and CDR2 is SVGEGT. The CDR3 DNA reads as TGTGCCAGCAGCCCCCTATCGCCCGGGACTAGCACAGATACGCAGTATTTT. This codes for CASSPLSPGTSTDTQYF.

This clonotype was counted between two and nine times. The chain couples TRBV6-2 or TRBV6-3 to TRBJ1-1; weak D call: TRBD1 (5 bases). V lost 6 bases and J lost 1, with 12 bases in between. The CDR3 covers 14 residues. Germline CDR1 MNHEY, CDR2 SVGEGT. In DNA, the CDR3 is TGTGCCAGCAGGCCGGGGACCTGGAACACTGAAGCTTTCTTT. It encodes CASRPGTWNTEAFF.

The rearrangement links TRBV14 to TRBJ2-3; a weak D match, TRBD1 (5 bases). Germline CDR1 and CDR2: SGHDN and FVKESK. The CDR3 length is 12 residues. The V end lost 6 bases, the J end lost 7 bases, and 11 bases lay between the germline ends. The CDR3 spells CASSPDINTQYF. The CDR3 DNA reads TGTGCCAGCAGTCCGGACATAAATACGCAGTATTTT.

This clonotype has just a few counts. The chain is built from TRBV7-6 and TRBJ1-3; 7 bases map to TRBD1. Unmatched junction bases numbered 3, after V lost 7 bases and J lost 3 bases. There are 13 residues in the CDR3. Germline values: CDR1 SGHVS, CDR2 FNYEAQ. CDR3 residues: CASTRGFGNTIYF. In DNA, the CDR3 is TGTGCCAGCACCAGGGGGTTTGGAAACACCATATATTTT. Full variable domain (missing parts from reference TRBV7-6 and TRBJ1-3): GAGVSQSPRYKVTKRGQDVALRCDPISGHVSLYWYRQALGQGPEFLTYFNYEAQQDKSGLPNDRFSAERPEGSISTLTIQRTEQRDSAMYRCASTRGFGNTIYFGEGSWLTVV.

This rearrangement joins TRBV12-3 or TRBV12-4 to TRBJ1-1; perhaps TRBD1 as D (6 bases). The V gene lost 7 bases and the J gene lost 4 bases, with 10 bases spanning the gap. The CDR3 is made up of 12 amino acids. CDR3 sequence: CASTPGVTEAFF. The CDR3 DNA reads as TGTGCCAGCACCCCAGGGGTCACTGAAGCTTTCTTT.

The table lists this clonotype with a few counts. The chain has TRBV12-3 or TRBV12-4 and TRBJ2-7; TRBD1 agrees at 7 bases. The CDR3 has 14 amino acids. Losses at the gene ends were 6 bases for V and 2 bases for J; bases not matched to a gene: 7. The CDR3 region is CASSYRQGPYEQYF. Here the CDR3 DNA reads TGTGCCAGCAGCTATCGACAGGGACCCTACGAGCAGTACTTC.

On this clonotype: This may arise from a read error, as a much more abundant clone is one base away. The chain combines TRBV7-2 with TRBJ2-7; 9 bases are a match to TRBD2. Germline V gene sequence: CDR1 SGHTA, CDR2 FQGNSA. This CDR3 spans 16 amino acids. V lost 5 bases to trimming and J lost 4 bases; unmatched junction nucleotides: 12. CDR3 protein: CASSPIPGLAPYEQYF. CDR3 nucleotide sequence: TGTGCCAGCAGCCCTATTCCGGGACTAGCCCCTTACGAGCAGTACTTC.

The chain uses TRBV12-3 or TRBV12-4 and TRBJ2-2; D call uncertain. The CDR3 spans 12 residues. Trimming took 10 bases from V and 2 from J, leaving 8 bases between them. The CDR3 region is CAKRTNTGELFF. Here the CDR3 DNA reads TGTGCCAAAAGAACTAACACCGGGGAGCTGTTTTTT.